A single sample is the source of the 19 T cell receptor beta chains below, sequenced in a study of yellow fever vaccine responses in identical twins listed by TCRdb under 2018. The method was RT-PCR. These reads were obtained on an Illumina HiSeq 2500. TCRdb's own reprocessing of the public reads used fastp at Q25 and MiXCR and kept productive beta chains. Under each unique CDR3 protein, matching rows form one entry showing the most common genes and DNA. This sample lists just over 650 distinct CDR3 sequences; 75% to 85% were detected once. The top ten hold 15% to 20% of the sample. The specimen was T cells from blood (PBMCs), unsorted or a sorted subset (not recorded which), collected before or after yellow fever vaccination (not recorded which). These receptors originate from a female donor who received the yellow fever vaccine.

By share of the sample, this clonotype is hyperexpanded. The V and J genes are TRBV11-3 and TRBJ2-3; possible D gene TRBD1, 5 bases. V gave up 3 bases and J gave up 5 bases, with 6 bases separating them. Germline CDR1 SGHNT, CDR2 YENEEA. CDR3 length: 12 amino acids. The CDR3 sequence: CASSLQGDTQYF. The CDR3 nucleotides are TGTGCCAGCAGCTTGCAGGGAGATACGCAGTATTTT.

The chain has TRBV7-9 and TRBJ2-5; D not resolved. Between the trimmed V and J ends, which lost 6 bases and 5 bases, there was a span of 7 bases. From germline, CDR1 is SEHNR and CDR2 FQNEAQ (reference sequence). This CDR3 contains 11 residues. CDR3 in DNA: TGTGCCAGCAGGAGTTTGGAGACCCAGTACTTC. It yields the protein CASRSLETQYF.

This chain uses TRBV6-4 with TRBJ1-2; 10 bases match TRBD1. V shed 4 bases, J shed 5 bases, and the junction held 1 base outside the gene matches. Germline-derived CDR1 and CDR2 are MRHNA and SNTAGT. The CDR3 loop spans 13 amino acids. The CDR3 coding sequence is TGTGCCAGCAGTGGGGACAGGGGTTATGGCTACACCTTC. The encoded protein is CASSGDRGYGYTF.

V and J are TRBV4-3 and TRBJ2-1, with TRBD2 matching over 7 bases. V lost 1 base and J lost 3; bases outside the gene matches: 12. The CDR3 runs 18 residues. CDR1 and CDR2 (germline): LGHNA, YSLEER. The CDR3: CASSQALGAGAFYNEQFF. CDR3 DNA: TGCGCCAGCAGCCAAGCTCTAGGGGCGGGAGCGTTCTACAATGAGCAGTTCTTC.

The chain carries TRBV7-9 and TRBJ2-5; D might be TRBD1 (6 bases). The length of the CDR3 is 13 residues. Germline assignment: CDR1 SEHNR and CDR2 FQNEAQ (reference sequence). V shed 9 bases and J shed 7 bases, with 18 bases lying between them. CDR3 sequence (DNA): TGTGCCAGTAACACAGGGCGGGTAGGGACCCAGTACTTC. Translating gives CASNTGRVGTQYF.

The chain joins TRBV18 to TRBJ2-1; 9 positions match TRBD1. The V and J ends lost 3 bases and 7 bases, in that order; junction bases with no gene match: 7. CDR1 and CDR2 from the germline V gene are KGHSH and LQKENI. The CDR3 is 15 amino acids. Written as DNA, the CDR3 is TGTGCCAGCTCACCCGGACAGGGGAAGAGGAATGAGCAGTTCTTC. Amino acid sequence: CASSPGQGKRNEQFF.

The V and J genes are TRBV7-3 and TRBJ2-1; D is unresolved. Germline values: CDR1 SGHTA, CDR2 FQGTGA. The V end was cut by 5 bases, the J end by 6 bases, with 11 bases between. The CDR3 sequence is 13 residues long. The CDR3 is CASSLTTGNEQFF. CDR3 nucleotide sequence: TGTGCCAGCAGCCTTACTACGGGCAATGAGCAGTTCTTC. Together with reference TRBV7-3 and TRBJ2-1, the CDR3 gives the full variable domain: GAGVSQTPSNKVTEKGKYVELRCDPISGHTALYWYRQSLGQGPEFLIYFQGTGAADDSGLPNDRFFAVRPEGSVSTLKIQRTERGDSAVYLCASSLTTGNEQFFGPGTRLTVL.

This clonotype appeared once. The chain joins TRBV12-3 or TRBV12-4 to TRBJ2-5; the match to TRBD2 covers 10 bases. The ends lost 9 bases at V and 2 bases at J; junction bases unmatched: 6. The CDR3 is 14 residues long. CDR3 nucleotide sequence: TGTGCCAGTACGACTAGCGGGTTTCAAGAGACCCAGTACTTC. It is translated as CASTTSGFQETQYF.

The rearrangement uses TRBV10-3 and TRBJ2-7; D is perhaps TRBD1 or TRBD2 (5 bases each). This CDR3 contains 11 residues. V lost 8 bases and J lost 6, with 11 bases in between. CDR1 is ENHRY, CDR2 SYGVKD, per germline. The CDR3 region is CAIGGGIEQYF. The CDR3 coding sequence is TGTGCCATCGGGGGTGGGATCGAGCAGTACTTC.

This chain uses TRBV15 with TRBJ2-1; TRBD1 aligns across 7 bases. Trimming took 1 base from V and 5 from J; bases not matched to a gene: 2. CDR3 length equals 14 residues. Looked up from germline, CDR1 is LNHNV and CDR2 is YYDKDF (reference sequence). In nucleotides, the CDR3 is TGTGCCACCAGCAGAGGGGGACAGAACAATGAGCAGTTCTTC. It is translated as CATSRGGQNNEQFF.

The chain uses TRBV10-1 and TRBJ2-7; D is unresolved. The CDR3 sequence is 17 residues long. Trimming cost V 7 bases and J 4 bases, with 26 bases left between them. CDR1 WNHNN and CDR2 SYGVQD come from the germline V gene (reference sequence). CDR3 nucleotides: TGCGCCAGCACTTTGACGGCCGCTCGAGTGGATTTTTACGAGCAGTACGTC. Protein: CASTLTAARVDFYEQYV.

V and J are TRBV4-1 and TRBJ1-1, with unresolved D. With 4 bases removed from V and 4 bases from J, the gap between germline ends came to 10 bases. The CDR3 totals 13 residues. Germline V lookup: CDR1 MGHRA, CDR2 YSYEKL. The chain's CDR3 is CASSLQEGTEAFF. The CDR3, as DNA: TGCGCCAGCAGCCTCCAGGAGGGCACTGAAGCTTTCTTT.

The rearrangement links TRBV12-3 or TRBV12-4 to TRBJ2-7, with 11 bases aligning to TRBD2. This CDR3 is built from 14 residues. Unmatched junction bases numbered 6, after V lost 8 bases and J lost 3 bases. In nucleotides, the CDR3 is TGTGCCAGCGCTCGTGGGACTAGCGGCTACGAGCAGTACGTC. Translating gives CASARGTSGYEQYV.

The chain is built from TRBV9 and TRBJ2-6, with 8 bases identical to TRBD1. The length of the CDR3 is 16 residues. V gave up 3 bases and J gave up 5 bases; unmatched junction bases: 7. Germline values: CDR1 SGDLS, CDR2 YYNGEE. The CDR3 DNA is TGTGCCAGCAGCGGGGCTGACAGGGGCTGGGCCAACGTCCTGACTTTC. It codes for CASSGADRGWANVLTF.

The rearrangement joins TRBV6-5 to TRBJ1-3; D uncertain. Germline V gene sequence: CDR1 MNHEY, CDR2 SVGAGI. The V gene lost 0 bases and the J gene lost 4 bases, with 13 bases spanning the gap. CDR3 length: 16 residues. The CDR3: CASSYSISYHGNTIYF. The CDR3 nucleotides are TGTGCCAGCAGTTACTCGATCTCTTACCACGGAAACACCATATATTTT.

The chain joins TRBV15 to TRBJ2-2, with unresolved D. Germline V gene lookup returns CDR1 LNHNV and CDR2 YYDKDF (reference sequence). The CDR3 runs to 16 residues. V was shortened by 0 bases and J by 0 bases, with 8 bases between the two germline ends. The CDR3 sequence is CATSRDSVPNTGELFF. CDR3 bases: TGTGCCACCAGCAGAGATTCTGTCCCGAACACCGGGGAGCTGTTTTTT.

The CDR3 DNA reads TGCGCCAGCAGTAACTCTGGGGCCAACGTCCTGACTTTC. As protein: CASSNSGANVLTF. This chain uses TRBV10-1 with TRBJ2-6; D unclear. Trimming cost V 5 bases and J 0 bases, with 2 bases left between them. Germline CDR1 is WNHNN and CDR2 is SYGVQD (reference sequence). This CDR3 has 13 residues.

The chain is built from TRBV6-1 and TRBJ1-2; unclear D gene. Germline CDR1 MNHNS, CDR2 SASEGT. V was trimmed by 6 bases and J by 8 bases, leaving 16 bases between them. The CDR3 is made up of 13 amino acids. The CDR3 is CASSPGPQRGYTF. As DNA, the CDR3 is TGTGCCAGCAGCCCCGGGCCCCAAAGGGGCTACACCTTC.

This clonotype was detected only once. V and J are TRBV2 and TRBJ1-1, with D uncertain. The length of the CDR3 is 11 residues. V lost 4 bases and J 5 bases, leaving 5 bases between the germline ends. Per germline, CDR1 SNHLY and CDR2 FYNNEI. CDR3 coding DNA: TGTGCCAGCAGTGTGGGGACTGAAGCTTTCTTT. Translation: CASSVGTEAFF.